The 24 T cell receptor beta chains in this list originate from one sample, sequenced in a study of vaccination and CD4 T cells after COVID-19. An Oncomine TCR Beta short-read assay was used to sequence the DNA from cultured CD4+ T cells. MiXCR, applied by TCRdb to the PCR reads, yields one record per CDR3 protein. This sample has more than 6,000 distinct CDR3 sequences, with 30% to 45% found just once. No antigen is known for these receptors. Noted treatment: roughly ten-day PBMC culture with coronavirus spike peptide pools or control peptides (ViraFEST assay). Researchers collected the unexposed donor's CD4+ T cells before the COVID-19 pandemic (2011-2018). Sequencing input: CD4+ T cells from blood, cultured in vitro. The receptors were gathered from a human donor in good health.

This clonotype was picked up a small number of times. The V call is TRBV6-5, the J call TRBJ2-3; 10 positions agree with TRBD1. CDR3 length: 17 amino acids. With 0 bases clipped from V and 1 base from J, the junction kept 4 bases outside the gene matches. Germline V gene data show CDR1 as MNHEY and CDR2 as SVGAGI. For the CDR3, the DNA is TGTGCCAGCAGTTACTCGGGGGGGACAGGGGGCACAGATACGCAGTATTTT. This translates into CASSYSGGTGGTDTQYF.

V usage is TRBV6-1 and J usage is TRBJ2-7, with TRBD2 matching over 7 bases. The J segment lost 4 bases and the V segment lost 6 bases, leaving 9 bases of the junction unmatched. Germline CDR1 reads MNHNS; CDR2 reads SASEGT. The CDR3 contains 14 residues. The CDR3 is CASRPGTISYEQYF. The CDR3 DNA sequence: TGTGCCAGCAGGCCCGGGACTATATCATACGAGCAGTACTTC.

In its sample, this clonotype was seen once. J is TRBJ2-7 and V is TRBV11-1, with 8 bases fitting TRBD1. This CDR3 is built from 14 residues. Per germline, CDR1 SGHAT and CDR2 FQDESV (reference sequence). The V and J ends lost 4 bases and 4 bases, in that order; junction bases with no gene match: 6. As DNA, the CDR3 is TGTGCCAGCAGCTCTGAGACAGGGGAGTACGAGCAGTACTTC. Its translation: CASSSETGEYEQYF.

The V gene is TRBV7-2, the J gene TRBJ1-1, with D possibly being TRBD1 (6 bases). Trimming removed 1 base at V and 13 bases at J, with 19 bases between. The CDR3 extends over 14 amino acids. CDR1 SGHTA and CDR2 FQGNSA come from the germline V gene. The CDR3 sequence: CASSLETGRGTIFF. Here the CDR3 DNA reads TGTGCCAGCAGCTTAGAGACAGGACGCGGTACTATTTTCTTT. Based on the CDR3 plus reference TRBV7-2 and TRBJ1-1, the full variable domain is GAGVSQSPSNKVTEKGKDVELRCDPISGHTALYWYRQSLGQGLEFLIYFQGNSAPDKSGLPSDRFSAERTGGSVSTLTIQRTQQEDSAVYLCASSLETGRGTIFFGQGTRLTVV.

This rearrangement joins TRBV20-1 to TRBJ2-5, with D tentatively TRBD1 or TRBD2 (5 bases each). The germline V gene encodes CDR1 DFQATT and CDR2 SNEGSKA (reference sequence). Trimming removed 5 bases at V and 5 bases at J, with 12 bases between. The CDR3 runs to 12 residues. In DNA, the CDR3 is TGCAGTGCTCTCCGGGACGGTGAGACCCAGTACTTC. Its translation is CSALRDGETQYF.

This clonotype appeared a single time. The DNA of the CDR3 is TGTGCCAGCAGCCCTAATTGGGACATCTACAATGAGCAGTTCTTC. This sequence encodes CASSPNWDIYNEQFF. The chain has TRBV11-1 and TRBJ2-1, with D possibly matching TRBD1 (6 bases). The germline V gene has CDR1 SGHAT and CDR2 FQDESV (reference sequence). The length of the CDR3 is 15 residues. The V end lost 5 bases, the J end lost 3 bases, and 14 bases lay between the germline ends.

The gene calls are TRBV24-1 and TRBJ2-3; D call uncertain. CDR1 and CDR2 (germline): KGHDR, SFDVKD. This CDR3 has 12 residues. Trimming left V 9 bases short and J 4 bases short, with 10 bases between. Here the CDR3 reads CATSSGADTQYF. CDR3 nucleotide sequence: TGTGCCACCTCATCGGGTGCAGATACGCAGTATTTT.

J is TRBJ2-3 and V is TRBV11-2; no definite D call. From germline, CDR1 is SGHAT and CDR2 FQNNGV. The CDR3 sequence is 11 residues long. V lost 8 bases and J 6 bases, leaving 9 bases between the germline ends. DNA for the CDR3: TGTGCCAGCCGCTCCGGGGATACGCAGTATTTT. This gives the protein CASRSGDTQYF.

This chain uses TRBV19 with TRBJ1-3, with TRBD1 as a possible D gene (5 bases). The CDR3 totals 15 residues. Germline loops: CDR1 LNHDA, CDR2 SQIVND (reference sequence). V was clipped by 5 bases and J by 0 bases, with 11 bases between them. CDR3 sequence: CASSLGHISGNTIYF. The CDR3, as DNA: TGTGCCAGTAGTCTAGGACATATCTCTGGAAACACCATATATTTT.

This chain joins TRBV6-1 and TRBJ1-2; maybe TRBD1 (5 bases). The CDR3 extends over 14 amino acids. V lost 9 bases and J lost 2, with 16 bases in between. Germline CDR1 is MNHNS and CDR2 is SASEGT. The CDR3 nucleotides read TGTGCCAGTTTAGTGCCCGGGACCAACTATGGCTACACCTTC. This gives the protein CASLVPGTNYGYTF.

The chain employs TRBV27 and TRBJ1-2; D is unresolved. This CDR3 contains 14 residues. The ends were cut back, 2 bases at V and 4 bases at J, with 11 bases in the middle. CDR1 is MNHEY, CDR2 SMNVEV, per germline (reference sequence). The CDR3, as DNA: TGTGCCAGCAGTTTAGACGGCACGGTCTATGGCTACACCTTC. It yields the protein CASSLDGTVYGYTF.

The chain combines TRBV10-3 with TRBJ1-6; 7 positions agree with TRBD1. CDR3 length: 13 residues. CDR1 is ENHRY, CDR2 SYGVKD, per germline. Losses at the gene ends were 10 bases for V and 6 bases for J; bases not matched to a gene: 6. The CDR3 loop is CATTRDSNSPLHF. DNA of the CDR3: TGTGCCACCACCCGGGACAGTAATTCACCCCTCCACTTT.

This clonotype was seen more than once but under ten times. The genes are TRBV7-3 and TRBJ2-5, with D maybe TRBD1 (7 bases). CDR1 SGHTA and CDR2 FQGTGA come from the germline V gene. V was shortened by 5 bases and J by 1 base, with 14 bases between the two germline ends. This CDR3 has 15 residues. CDR3 residues: CASSPGTAGQETQYF. CDR3 DNA: TGTGCCAGCAGCCCCGGGACAGCGGGCCAAGAGACCCAGTACTTC.

The J gene is TRBJ1-3, the V gene TRBV20-1; D gene ambiguous. CDR1 is DFQATT and CDR2 is SNEGSKA in the germline V gene (reference sequence). V lost 3 bases and J 2 bases, leaving 5 bases between the germline ends. This CDR3 is built from 12 residues. DNA of the CDR3: TGCAGTGCTAGGGACCCTGGAAACACCATATATTTT. Protein product: CSARDPGNTIYF.

The chain employs TRBV4-2 and TRBJ2-5; TRBD2 matches 9 bases. Losses at the gene ends were 0 bases for V and 5 bases for J; bases not matched to a gene: 4. CDR1 LGHNA and CDR2 YNFKEQ come from the germline V gene. This CDR3 has 15 residues. CDR3 protein: CASSQETSGLETQYF. CDR3 DNA sequence: TGTGCCAGCAGCCAAGAGACTAGCGGTTTGGAGACCCAGTACTTC.

V and J are TRBV7-9 and TRBJ1-1; D gene unclear. V was clipped by 3 bases and J by 2 bases, with 4 bases between them. This CDR3 has 12 residues. The germline V gene has CDR1 SEHNR and CDR2 FQNEAQ (reference sequence). CDR3 in amino acids: CASSFPNTEAFF. DNA of the CDR3: TGTGCCAGCAGCTTCCCCAACACTGAAGCTTTCTTT.

This CDR3 reads CASNGGQGINEQFF. CDR3 bases: TGCGCCAGCAACGGAGGGCAGGGGATCAATGAGCAGTTCTTC. The genes are TRBV10-1 and TRBJ2-1, with D perhaps being TRBD1 or TRBD2 (6 bases each). V lost 7 bases to trimming and J lost 6 bases, with 16 bases between them. The CDR3 has 14 amino acids. Germline V gene lookup returns CDR1 WNHNN and CDR2 SYGVQD (reference sequence).

This clonotype is large. This sequence joins TRBV30 and TRBJ2-3; the D is unclear. This CDR3 has 12 amino acids. V lost 0 bases to trimming and J lost 6 bases, with 7 bases between them. Germline V gene data show CDR1 as GTSNPN and CDR2 as SVGIG (reference sequence). DNA of the CDR3: TGTGCCTGGAGTGTAAGTGCGGATACGCAGTATTTT. Its translation: CAWSVSADTQYF.

J is TRBJ2-7 and V is TRBV2, with a tentative D call TRBD2 (5 bases). The CDR3 length is 17 residues. In germline, CDR1 is SNHLY, CDR2 FYNNEI. V lost 4 bases, J lost 1 base, and 20 bases lay in between. The DNA of the CDR3 is TGTGCCAGCAGTGTCCCTTCGGAGGCACAGACATCCTACGAGCAGTACTTC. Translation: CASSVPSEAQTSYEQYF. Based on the CDR3 plus reference TRBV2 and TRBJ2-7, the full variable domain is EPEVTQTPSHQVTQMGQEVILRCVPISNHLYFYWYRQILGQKVEFLVSFYNNEISEKSEIFDDQFSVERPDGSNFTLKIRSTKLEDSAMYFCASSVPSEAQTSYEQYFGPGTRLTVT.

The chain links TRBV19 to TRBJ1-1, with D possibly being TRBD1 (5 bases). There are 11 residues in the CDR3. Germline V CDR1 and CDR2: LNHDA, SQIVND (reference sequence). V lost 7 bases and J lost 11, with 14 bases in between. In nucleotides, the CDR3 is TGTGCCAGTAAGGAATCAGGGAGGGCTTTCTTT. Translated, it gives CASKESGRAFF.

This clonotype showed up just a few times. This sequence joins TRBV6-4 and TRBJ2-1, with 13 bases identical to TRBD2. With 2 bases clipped from V and 6 bases from J, the junction kept 1 base outside the gene matches. This CDR3 is built from 15 residues. The germline V gene encodes CDR1 MRHNA and CDR2 SNTAGT. CDR3 residues: CASSDRTSGGNEQFF. The CDR3, as DNA: TGTGCCAGCAGTGACAGGACTAGCGGGGGCAATGAGCAGTTCTTC.

The table lists this clonotype with a count of one. CDR3 bases: TGTGCCAGCACCAAACAGGGGAGCTCCTACAATGAGCAGTTCTTC. Protein product: CASTKQGSSYNEQFF. V and J are TRBV6-1 and TRBJ2-1; 7 bases align to TRBD1. This CDR3 has 15 amino acids. CDR1 and CDR2 from the germline V gene are MNHNS and SASEGT. V dropped 7 bases and J dropped 0; count of bases not matched to a gene: 6.

The V and J genes are TRBV7-2 and TRBJ1-5; 8 bases map to TRBD1. V shed 2 bases and J 0 bases; nucleotides not matched to a gene: 6. The CDR3 runs 17 residues. CDR1 is SGHTA, CDR2 FQGNSA, per germline. CDR3 sequence: CASSLRWTGISNQPQHF. As DNA, the CDR3 is TGTGCCAGCAGCTTAAGGTGGACAGGGATTAGCAATCAGCCCCAGCATTTT.

This rearrangement joins TRBV12-3 or TRBV12-4 to TRBJ2-3; maybe TRBD1 (5 bases). Between the trimmed V and J ends, which lost 7 bases and 6 bases, there was a span of 17 bases. This CDR3 region has 14 residues. The CDR3 nucleotides read TGTGCCAGCAACCAGGGAATAATTTCTGATACGCAGTATTTT. Residues: CASNQGIISDTQYF.